Sequencing of this T cell receptor (beta chain) was carried out in a study of blood T cell repertoires in COVID-19. Study-wide background: Acute and convalescent COVID-19 samples came from the United States, Italy and Spain. Sample material is recorded as cDNA or gDNA derived from T cells, B-cell-depleted T cells, or PBMCs.

Clones were sequenced by immunoSEQ multiplex PCR, and TCRdb holds only the in-frame ones, with some missing. The table has about 45,000 clones, over 70% seen once. This receptor was identified in a human donor in a cohort sampled during active COVID-19. The sequenced sample consisted of peripheral blood.

CDR3 residues: CASSFFGQGNTEAFF. In DNA form, the CDR3 reads TGTGCCAGCAGTTTTTTCGGACAGGGGAACACTGAAGCTTTCTTT. The J gene is TRBJ1-1, the V gene TRBV28; 8 positions agree with TRBD1. Germline loops: CDR1 MDHEN, CDR2 SYDVKM. This CDR3 region has 15 residues. The V gene end was trimmed by 3 bases and the J gene end by 1 base; junction bases not matched to a gene: 4.